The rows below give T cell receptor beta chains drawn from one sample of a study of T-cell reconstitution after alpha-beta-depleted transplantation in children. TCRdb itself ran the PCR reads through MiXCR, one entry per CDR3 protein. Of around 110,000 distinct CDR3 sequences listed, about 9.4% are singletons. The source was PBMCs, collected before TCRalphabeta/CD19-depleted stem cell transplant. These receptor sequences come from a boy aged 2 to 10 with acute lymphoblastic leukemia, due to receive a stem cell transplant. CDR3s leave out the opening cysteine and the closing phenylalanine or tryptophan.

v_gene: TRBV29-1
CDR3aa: SVYDRGGGETQY

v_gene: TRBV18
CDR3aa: ASSRAGFRNNEQF

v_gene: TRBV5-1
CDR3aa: ASSFGTKNYGYT

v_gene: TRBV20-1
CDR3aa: SARDRRSGRAIIGNEQF

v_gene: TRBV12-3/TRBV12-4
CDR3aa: ASSARDRGSDTQY

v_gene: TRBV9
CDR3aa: ASSSPTSGKTQGRNEQF

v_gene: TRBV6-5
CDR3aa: ASSYSRGGTEAF

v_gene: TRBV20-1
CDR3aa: STRGPTRGPGELF

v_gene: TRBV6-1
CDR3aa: ASSEIRSRNNEQF

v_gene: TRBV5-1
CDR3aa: ASSLGRSGNEQY

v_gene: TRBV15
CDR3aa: ATSSGIGGRRPSTDTQY

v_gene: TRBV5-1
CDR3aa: ASGSLGETQY

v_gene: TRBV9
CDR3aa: ASSVQAPNGNEKLF

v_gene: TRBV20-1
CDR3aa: SASGGTGIEQY

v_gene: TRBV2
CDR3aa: ASMRDRVYNEQF

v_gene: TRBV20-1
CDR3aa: SASRVGTLTYEQY

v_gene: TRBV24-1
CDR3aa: ATSDSDRGDTGELF

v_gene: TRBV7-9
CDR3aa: ASRMTYADTQY

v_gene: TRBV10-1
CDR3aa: ASSEGPTGELF

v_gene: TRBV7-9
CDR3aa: ASSLDRGQSYNEQF

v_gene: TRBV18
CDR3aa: ASSPQEGSPLH

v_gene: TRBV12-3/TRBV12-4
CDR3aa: ASSWGQQNTEAF

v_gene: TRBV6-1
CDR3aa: ASSPPLQGRDEQY

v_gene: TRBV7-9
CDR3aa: ASSGTGGPYNEQF

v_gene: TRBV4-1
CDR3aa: ASRSQREKADTQY

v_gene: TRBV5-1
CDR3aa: ASSLTGGGNTIY

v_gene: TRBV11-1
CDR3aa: ASSRRGEGYNEQF

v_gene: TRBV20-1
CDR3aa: SARGWASTDTQY

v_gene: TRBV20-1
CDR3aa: SAPRPTQTTDEQF

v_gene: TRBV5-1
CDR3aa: ASSVGSGLVAYEQY

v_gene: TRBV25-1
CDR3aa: ASSESGQGQQETQY

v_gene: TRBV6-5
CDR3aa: ASSILLAGGTRELF

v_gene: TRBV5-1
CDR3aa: ASSLGGAFGTYNEQF

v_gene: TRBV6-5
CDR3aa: ASSNDRDQPQH

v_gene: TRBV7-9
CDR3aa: ASSLVGTAQETQY

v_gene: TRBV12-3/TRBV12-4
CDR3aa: ASSRGGDLLRAF

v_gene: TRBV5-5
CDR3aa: ASSLVREGETQY

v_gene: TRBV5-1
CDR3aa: ASSLFSGPQETQY

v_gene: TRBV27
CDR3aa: ASTSGYNEQF

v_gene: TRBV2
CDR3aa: ASSEVRGSTDTQY

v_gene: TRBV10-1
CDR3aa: ASAGDYTDTQY

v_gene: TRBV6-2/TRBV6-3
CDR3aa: ASSDNRGQNQPQH

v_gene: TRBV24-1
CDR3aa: ATSGGGSLKETQY

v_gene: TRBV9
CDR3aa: ASSVGPGPSGANVLT

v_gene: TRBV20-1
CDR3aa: SAGGQLNTEAF

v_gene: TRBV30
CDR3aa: AWSSWGGTTNEAF

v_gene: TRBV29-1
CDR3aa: AHRAPGTGELF

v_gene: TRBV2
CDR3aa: ATRTRPYNEQF

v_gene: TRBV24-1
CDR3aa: ATSDSEVNYGYT

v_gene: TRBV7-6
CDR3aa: ASSLDPGPGELF

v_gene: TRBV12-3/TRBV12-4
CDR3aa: ASSFSPGTGLNEQY

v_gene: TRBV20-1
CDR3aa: SASKGLSPLSGANVLT

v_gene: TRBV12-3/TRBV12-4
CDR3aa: ASTYYPGQGAQGYT

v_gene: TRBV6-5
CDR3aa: ASRAGIHYEQY

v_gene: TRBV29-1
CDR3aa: SAEGGMNTEAF

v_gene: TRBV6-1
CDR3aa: ASGLGRPNEQY

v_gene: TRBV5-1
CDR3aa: ASSINPSGPNEQY

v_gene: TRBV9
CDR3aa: ASSNRDYHNEQF